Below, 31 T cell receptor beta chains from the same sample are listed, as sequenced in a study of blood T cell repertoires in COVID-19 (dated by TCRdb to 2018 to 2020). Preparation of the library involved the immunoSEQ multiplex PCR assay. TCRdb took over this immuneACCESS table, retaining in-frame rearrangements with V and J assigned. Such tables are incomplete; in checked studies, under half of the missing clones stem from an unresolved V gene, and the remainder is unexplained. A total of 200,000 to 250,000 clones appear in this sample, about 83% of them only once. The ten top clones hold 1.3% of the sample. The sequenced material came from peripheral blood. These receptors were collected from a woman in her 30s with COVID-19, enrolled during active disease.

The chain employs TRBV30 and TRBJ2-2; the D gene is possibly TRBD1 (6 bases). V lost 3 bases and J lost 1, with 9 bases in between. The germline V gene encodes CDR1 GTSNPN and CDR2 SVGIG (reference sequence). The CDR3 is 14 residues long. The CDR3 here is CAWRTTGNTGELFF. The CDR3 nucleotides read TGTGCCTGGAGGACGACAGGGAACACCGGGGAGCTGTTTTTT.

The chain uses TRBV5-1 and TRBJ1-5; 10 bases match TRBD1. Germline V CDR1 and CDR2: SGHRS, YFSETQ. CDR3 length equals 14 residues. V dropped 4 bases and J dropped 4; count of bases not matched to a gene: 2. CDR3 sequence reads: CASSVGQGNQPQHF. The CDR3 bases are TGCGCCAGCAGCGTGGGACAGGGGAATCAGCCCCAGCATTTT.

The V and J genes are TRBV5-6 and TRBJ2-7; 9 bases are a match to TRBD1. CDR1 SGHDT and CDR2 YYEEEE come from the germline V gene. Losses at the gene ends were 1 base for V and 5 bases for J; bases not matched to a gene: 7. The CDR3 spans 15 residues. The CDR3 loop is CASSLSDRGIDEQYF. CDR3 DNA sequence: TGTGCCAGCAGCTTGAGCGACAGGGGGATAGACGAGCAGTACTTC.

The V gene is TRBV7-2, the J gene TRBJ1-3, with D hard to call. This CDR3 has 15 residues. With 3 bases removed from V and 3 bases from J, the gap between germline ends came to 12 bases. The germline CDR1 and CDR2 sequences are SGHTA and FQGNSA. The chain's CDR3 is CASSLADIIGNTIYF. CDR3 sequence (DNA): TGTGCCAGCAGCTTGGCAGACATAATTGGAAACACCATATATTTT.

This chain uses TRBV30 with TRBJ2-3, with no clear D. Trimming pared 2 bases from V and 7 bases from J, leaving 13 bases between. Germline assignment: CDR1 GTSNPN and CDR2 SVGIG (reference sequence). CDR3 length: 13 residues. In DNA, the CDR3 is TGTGCCTGGAGTTTAGTTAGCTCCCATACGCAGTATTTT. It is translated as CAWSLVSSHTQYF.

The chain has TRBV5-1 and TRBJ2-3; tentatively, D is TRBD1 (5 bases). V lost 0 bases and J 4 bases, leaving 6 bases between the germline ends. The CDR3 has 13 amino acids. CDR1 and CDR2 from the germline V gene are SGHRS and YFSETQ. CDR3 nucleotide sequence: TGCGCCAGCAGCTTGGGCAGGGCAGATACGCAGTATTTT. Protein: CASSLGRADTQYF.

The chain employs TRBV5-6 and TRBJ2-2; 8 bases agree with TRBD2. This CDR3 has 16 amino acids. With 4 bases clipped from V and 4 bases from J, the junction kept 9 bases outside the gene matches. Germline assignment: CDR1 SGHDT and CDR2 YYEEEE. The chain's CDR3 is CASSLSGGPPTGELFF. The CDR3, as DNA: TGTGCCAGCAGCCTCTCGGGAGGGCCCCCCACCGGGGAGCTGTTTTTT.

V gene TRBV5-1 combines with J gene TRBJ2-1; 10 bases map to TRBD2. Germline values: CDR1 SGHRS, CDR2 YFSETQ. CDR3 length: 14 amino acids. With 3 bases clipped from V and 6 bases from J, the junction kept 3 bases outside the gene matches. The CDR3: CASSSLAGSNEQFF. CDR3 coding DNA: TGCGCCAGCAGCTCACTAGCGGGAAGCAATGAGCAGTTCTTC. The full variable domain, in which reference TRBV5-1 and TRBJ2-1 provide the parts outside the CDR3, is KAGVTQTPRYLIKTRGQQVTLSCSPISGHRSVSWYQQTPGQGLQFLFEYFSETQRNKGNFPGRFSGRQFSNSRSEMNVSTLELGDSALYLCASSSLAGSNEQFFGPGTRLTVL.

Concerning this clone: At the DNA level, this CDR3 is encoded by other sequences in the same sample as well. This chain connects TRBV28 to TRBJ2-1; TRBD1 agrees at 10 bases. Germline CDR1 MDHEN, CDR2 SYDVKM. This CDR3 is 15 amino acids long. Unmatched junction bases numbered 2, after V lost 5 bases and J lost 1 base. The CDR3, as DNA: TGTGCCAGCAGTGGGGACAGGGGATCCTACAATGAGCAGTTCTTC. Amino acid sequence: CASSGDRGSYNEQFF.

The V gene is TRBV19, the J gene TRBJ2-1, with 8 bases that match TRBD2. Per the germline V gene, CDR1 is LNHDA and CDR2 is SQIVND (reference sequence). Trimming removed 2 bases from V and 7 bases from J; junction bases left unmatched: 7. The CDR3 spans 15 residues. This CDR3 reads CASSIIRSGRNEQFF. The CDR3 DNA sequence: TGTGCCAGTAGTATAATCCGGAGCGGGAGAAATGAGCAGTTCTTC.

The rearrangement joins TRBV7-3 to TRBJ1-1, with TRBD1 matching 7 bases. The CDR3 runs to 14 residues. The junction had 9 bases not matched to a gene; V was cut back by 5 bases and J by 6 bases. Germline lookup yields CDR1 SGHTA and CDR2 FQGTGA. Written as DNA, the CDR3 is TGTGCCAGCAGCCCACGAGGGGGCGGCTCTGAAGCTTTCTTT. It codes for CASSPRGGGSEAFF. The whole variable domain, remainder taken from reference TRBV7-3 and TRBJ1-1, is GAGVSQTPSNKVTEKGKYVELRCDPISGHTALYWYRQSLGQGPEFLIYFQGTGAADDSGLPNDRFFAVRPEGSVSTLKIQRTERGDSAVYLCASSPRGGGSEAFFGQGTRLTVV.

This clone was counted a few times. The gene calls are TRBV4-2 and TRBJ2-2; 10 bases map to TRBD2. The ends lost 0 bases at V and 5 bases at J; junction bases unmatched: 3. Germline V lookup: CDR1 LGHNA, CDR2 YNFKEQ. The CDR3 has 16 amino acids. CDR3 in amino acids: CASSQDLAGETGELFF. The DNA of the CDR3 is TGTGCCAGCAGCCAAGATCTAGCGGGAGAGACCGGGGAGCTGTTTTTT.

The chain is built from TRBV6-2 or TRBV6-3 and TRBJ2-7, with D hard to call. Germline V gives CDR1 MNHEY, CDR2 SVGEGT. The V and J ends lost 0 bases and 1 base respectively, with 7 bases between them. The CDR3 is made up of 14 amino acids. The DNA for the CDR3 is TGTGCCAGCAGTTACTCTGGCAGTTCCTACGAGCAGTACTTC. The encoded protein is CASSYSGSSYEQYF.

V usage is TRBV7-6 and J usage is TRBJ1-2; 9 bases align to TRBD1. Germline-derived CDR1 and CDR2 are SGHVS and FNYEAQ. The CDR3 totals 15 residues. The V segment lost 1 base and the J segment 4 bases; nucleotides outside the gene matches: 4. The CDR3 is CASSLGQGGSYGYTF. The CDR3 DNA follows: TGTGCCAGCAGCTTAGGACAGGGGGGATCCTATGGCTACACCTTC. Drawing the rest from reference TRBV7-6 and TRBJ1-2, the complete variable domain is GAGVSQSPRYKVTKRGQDVALRCDPISGHVSLYWYRQALGQGPEFLTYFNYEAQQDKSGLPNDRFSAERPEGSISTLTIQRTEQRDSAMYRCASSLGQGGSYGYTFGSGTRLTVV.

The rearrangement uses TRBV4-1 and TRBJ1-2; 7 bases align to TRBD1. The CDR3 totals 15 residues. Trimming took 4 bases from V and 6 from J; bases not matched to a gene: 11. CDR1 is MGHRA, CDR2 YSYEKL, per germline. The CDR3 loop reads CASSLPGQQTNGYTF. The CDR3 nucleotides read TGCGCCAGCAGCCTACCGGGACAGCAGACCAATGGCTACACCTTC.

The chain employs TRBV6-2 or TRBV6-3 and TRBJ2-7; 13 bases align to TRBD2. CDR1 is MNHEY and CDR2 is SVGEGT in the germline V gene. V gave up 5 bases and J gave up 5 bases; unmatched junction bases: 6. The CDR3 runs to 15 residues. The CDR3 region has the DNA TGTGCCAGCAGTCCCGGACTAGCGGGGGACCACGAGCAGTACTTC. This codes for CASSPGLAGDHEQYF.

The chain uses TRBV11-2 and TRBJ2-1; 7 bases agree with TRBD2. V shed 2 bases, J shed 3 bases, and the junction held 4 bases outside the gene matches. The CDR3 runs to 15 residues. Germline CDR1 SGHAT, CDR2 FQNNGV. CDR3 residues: CASSLSGNSYNEQFF. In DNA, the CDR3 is TGTGCCAGCAGCTTAAGCGGGAATAGCTACAATGAGCAGTTCTTC.

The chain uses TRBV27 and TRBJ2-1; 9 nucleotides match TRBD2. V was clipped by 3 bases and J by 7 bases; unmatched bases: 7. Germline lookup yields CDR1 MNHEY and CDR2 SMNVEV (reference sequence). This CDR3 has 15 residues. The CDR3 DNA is TGTGCCAGCAGTTTTCCTGCGGGAGGGCTGAATGAGCAGTTCTTC. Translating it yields CASSFPAGGLNEQFF.

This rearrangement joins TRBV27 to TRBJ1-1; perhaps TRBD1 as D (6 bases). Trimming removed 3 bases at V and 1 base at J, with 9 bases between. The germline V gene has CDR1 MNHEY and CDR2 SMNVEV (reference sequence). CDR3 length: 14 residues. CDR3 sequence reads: CASSLGQPNTEAFF. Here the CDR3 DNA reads TGTGCCAGCAGTTTGGGACAACCGAACACTGAAGCTTTCTTT.

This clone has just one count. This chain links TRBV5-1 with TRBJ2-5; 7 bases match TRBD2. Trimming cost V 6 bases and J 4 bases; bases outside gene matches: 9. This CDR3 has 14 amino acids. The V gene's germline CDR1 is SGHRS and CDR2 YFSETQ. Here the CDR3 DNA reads TGCGCCAGCATGGAAGGAGGGAGGGGAGAGACCCAGTACTTC. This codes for CASMEGGRGETQYF.

DNA of the CDR3: TGTGCCAGCAGTTACAACTCTGGAAACACCATATATTTT. This sequence encodes CASSYNSGNTIYF. V usage is TRBV12-3 or TRBV12-4 and J usage is TRBJ1-3; no clear D gene. Trimming removed 4 bases at V and 0 bases at J, with 4 bases between. The CDR3 is 13 residues long.

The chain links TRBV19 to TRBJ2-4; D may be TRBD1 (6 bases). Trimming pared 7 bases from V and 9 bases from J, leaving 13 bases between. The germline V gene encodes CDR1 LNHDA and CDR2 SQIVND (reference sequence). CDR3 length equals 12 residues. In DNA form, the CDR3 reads TGTGCCAGTAAGACAGGATTGGGCATTCAGTACTTC. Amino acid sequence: CASKTGLGIQYF.

In DNA form, the CDR3 reads TGTGCCAGCAGTGAGACAGGGTATCAGCCCCAGCATTTT. Translation: CASSETGYQPQHF. The chain has TRBV6-1 and TRBJ1-5; TRBD1 aligns across 7 bases. Per the germline V gene, CDR1 is MNHNS and CDR2 is SASEGT. The CDR3 sequence is 13 residues long. V lost 3 bases to trimming and J lost 5 bases; unmatched junction nucleotides: 1.

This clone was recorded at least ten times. This CDR3 reads CASSYATSGSRYNEQFF. The CDR3 bases are TGTGCCAGCAGTTACGCTACTAGCGGGAGTCGCTACAATGAGCAGTTCTTC. This sequence joins TRBV6-2 or TRBV6-3 and TRBJ2-1; 11 bases map to TRBD2. The CDR3 has 17 amino acids. V trimming: 2 bases; J trimming: 3 bases; junction bases outside the gene matches: 6. CDR1 and CDR2 (germline): MNHEY, SVGEGT.

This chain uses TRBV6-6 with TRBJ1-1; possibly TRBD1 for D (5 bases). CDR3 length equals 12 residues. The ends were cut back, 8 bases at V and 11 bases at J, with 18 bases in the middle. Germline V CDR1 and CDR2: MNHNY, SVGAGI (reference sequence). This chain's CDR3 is CASLKVGRAAFF. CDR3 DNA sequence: TGTGCCAGCTTGAAGGTGGGCAGGGCGGCTTTCTTT.

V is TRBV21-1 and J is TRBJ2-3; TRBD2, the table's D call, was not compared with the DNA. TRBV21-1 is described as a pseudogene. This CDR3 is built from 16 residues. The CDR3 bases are TGTGCCAGCAGCAAAACTAGCGGGGGCCGCACAGATACGCAGTATTTT. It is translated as CASSKTSGGRTDTQYF.

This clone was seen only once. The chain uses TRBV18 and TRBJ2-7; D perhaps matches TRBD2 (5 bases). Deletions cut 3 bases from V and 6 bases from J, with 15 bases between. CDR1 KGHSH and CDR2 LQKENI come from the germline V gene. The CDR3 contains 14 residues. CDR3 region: CASSPSVEGLEQYF. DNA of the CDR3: TGTGCCAGCTCACCTTCAGTCGAAGGACTCGAGCAGTACTTC. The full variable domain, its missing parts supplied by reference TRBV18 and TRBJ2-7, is NAGVMQNPRHLVRRRGQEARLRCSPMKGHSHVYWYRQLPEEGLKFMVYLQKENIIDESGMPKERFSAEFPKEGPSILRIQQVVRGDSAAYFCASSPSVEGLEQYFGPGTRLTVT.

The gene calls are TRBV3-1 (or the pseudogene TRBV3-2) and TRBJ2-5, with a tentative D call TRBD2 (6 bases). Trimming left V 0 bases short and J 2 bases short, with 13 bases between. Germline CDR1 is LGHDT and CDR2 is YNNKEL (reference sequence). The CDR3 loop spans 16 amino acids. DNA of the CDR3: TGTGCCAGCAGCCAAGAAGTCACGGGGGTGCAAGAGACCCAGTACTTC. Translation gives CASSQEVTGVQETQYF.

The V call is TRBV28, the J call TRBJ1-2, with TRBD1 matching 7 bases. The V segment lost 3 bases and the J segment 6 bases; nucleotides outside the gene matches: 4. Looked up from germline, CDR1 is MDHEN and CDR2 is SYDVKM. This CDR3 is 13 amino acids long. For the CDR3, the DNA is TGTGCCAGCAGTTTTCTAGGGGGCGATGGCTACACCTTC. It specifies CASSFLGGDGYTF.

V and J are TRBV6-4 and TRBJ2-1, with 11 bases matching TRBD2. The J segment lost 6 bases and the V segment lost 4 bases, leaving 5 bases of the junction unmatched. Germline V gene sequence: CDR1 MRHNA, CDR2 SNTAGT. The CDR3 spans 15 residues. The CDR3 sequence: CASSVGSGRANEQFF. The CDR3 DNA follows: TGTGCCAGCAGTGTCGGTAGCGGGAGGGCCAATGAGCAGTTCTTC.

The CDR3 DNA follows: TGTGCCAGCAGCTTAGACTTAGTGGGACTAGCGGGGGGTGAGCAGTTCTTC. Amino acids: CASSLDLVGLAGGEQFF. The chain uses TRBV11-2 and TRBJ2-1; 15 nucleotides match TRBD2. This CDR3 is built from 17 residues. In germline, CDR1 is SGHAT, CDR2 FQNNGV. V lost 0 bases, J lost 9 bases, and 6 bases stayed unmatched. Supplemented by reference TRBV11-2 and TRBJ2-1, the full variable domain reads EAGVAQSPRYKIIEKRQSVAFWCNPISGHATLYWYQQILGQGPKLLIQFQNNGVVDDSQLPKDRFSAERLKGVDSTLKIQPAKLEDSAVYLCASSLDLVGLAGGEQFFGPGTRLTVL.